This T cell receptor beta chain was observed in a study of identical twins. This CDR3 region has 13 residues. Trimming left V 8 bases short and J 7 bases short, with 15 bases between. CDR1 is SGHTA, CDR2 FQGNSA, per germline. MiXCR, applied by TCRdb to the 5' RACE reads, yields one record per CDR3 protein. The sample contains a few hundred thousand distinct CDR3 sequences, roughly 26% of which appear only once. The same sample was also studied in work on T cells expressing NK-cell markers.

The chain uses TRBV7-2 and TRBJ2-1, with D possibly TRBD2 on 5 matching bases. This TCR came from a woman aged 18-29 years in good health. The specimen sequenced was CD4+ T cells sorted from blood. This chain's CDR3 is CASSVALLNEQFF. For the CDR3, the DNA is TGTGCCAGCTCCGTAGCGCTCTTAAATGAGCAGTTCTTC.